The next 22 T cell receptor beta chains were all read from a single sample in a study of regulatory T cells in long-lasting Graves disease. Through Arm-PCR of CDR3 regions and iRepertoire HTBI primers, TCR beta libraries were built. In TCRdb, the multiplex PCR reads were re-called with MiXCR into one record per CDR3 protein. This table has 600,000 to 650,000 distinct CDR3 sequences, about 15% appearing once. Time point here: newly diagnosed GD, antithyroid drugs for less than 3 months. With RNA extracted from PBMCs as input, the TCR library was made. These same records also appear under a second study, on T cells in Graves' hyperthyroidism and ophthalmopathy.

This sample comprised peripheral blood mononuclear cells (PBMCs), obtained at new diagnosis, from a patient treated with antithyroid drugs. The receptors were sampled from a woman aged 25-40 years with Graves disease.

This chain uses TRBV7-9 with TRBJ1-6; TRBD1 agrees at 7 bases. The CDR3 has 15 residues. V lost 0 bases, J lost 10 bases, and 6 bases stayed unmatched. Germline V gives CDR1 SEHNR, CDR2 FQNEAQ (reference sequence). The CDR3 is CASSLAGTALSPLHF. In DNA form, the CDR3 reads TGTGCCAGCAGCTTAGCCGGGACAGCGCTCTCACCCCTCCACTTT.

This clonotype was seen at least ten times. The chain uses TRBV18 and TRBJ1-3; D remains ambiguous. In germline, CDR1 is KGHSH, CDR2 LQKENI. Trimming took 5 bases from V and 0 from J, leaving 8 bases between them. CDR3 length: 14 amino acids. The CDR3 is CASSTEYSGNTIYF. CDR3 nucleotide sequence: TGTGCCAGCTCAACAGAGTACTCTGGAAACACCATATATTTT. Combining the CDR3 with reference TRBV18 and TRBJ1-3 gives the whole variable domain NAGVMQNPRHLVRRRGQEARLRCSPMKGHSHVYWYRQLPEEGLKFMVYLQKENIIDESGMPKERFSAEFPKEGPSILRIQQVVRGDSAAYFCASSTEYSGNTIYFGEGSWLTVV.

This clonotype has ten or more counts. The rearrangement links TRBV2 to TRBJ2-7; D is uncertain. This CDR3 region has 15 residues. V gave up 1 base and J gave up 0 bases, with 10 bases separating them. From germline, CDR1 is SNHLY and CDR2 FYNNEI. This chain's CDR3 is CASSEDPDDSYEQYF. The CDR3 coding sequence is TGTGCCAGCAGTGAAGATCCTGACGACTCCTACGAGCAGTACTTC.

In this sample, this clonotype turned up once. V gene TRBV27 combines with J gene TRBJ1-4, with D perhaps matching TRBD1 (6 bases). The CDR3 loop spans 14 amino acids. Per the germline V gene, CDR1 is MNHEY and CDR2 is SMNVEV (reference sequence). Trimming stripped 6 bases from V and 8 bases from J, with 16 bases between. The CDR3 coding sequence is TGTGCCAGCAGGGATGGGGGGGGCTTGGAAAAACTGTTTTTT. Translated: CASRDGGGLEKLFF.

Many counts were recorded for this clonotype. The chain has TRBV27 and TRBJ2-7; 8 bases match TRBD1. The CDR3 spans 14 residues. The V gene end was trimmed by 3 bases and the J gene end by 2 bases; junction bases not matched to a gene: 3. Germline V gene lookup returns CDR1 MNHEY and CDR2 SMNVEV (reference sequence). The CDR3 coding sequence is TGTGCCAGCAGTTTTCAGGGGGCGGCCTACGAGCAGTACTTC. Translated: CASSFQGAAYEQYF.

This clonotype was detected only a few times. This likely comes from a read error, as the CDR3 has no conserved phenylalanine or tryptophan at its end. The V gene is TRBV6-2 or TRBV6-3, the J gene TRBJ1-1, with D possibly matching TRBD1 (6 bases). The length of the CDR3 is 14 residues. Germline V gives CDR1 MNHEY, CDR2 SVGEGT. V was cut by 9 bases and J by 2 bases, with 16 bases left in between. The DNA of the CDR3 is TGTGCCAGTCGAACACCGGGGACAAACACTGAAGCTTTCTCT. Amino acids: CASRTPGTNTEAFS.

This clonotype has just a few counts. The chain uses TRBV6-1 and TRBJ1-1; D might be TRBD1 (6 bases). Trimming removed 6 bases at V and 4 bases at J, with 15 bases between. Germline V gene data show CDR1 as MNHNS and CDR2 as SASEGT. This CDR3 is built from 14 residues. CDR3 nucleotide sequence: TGTGCCAGCAGAGTAAACAGGGTCGGCACTGAAGCTTTCTTT. It specifies CASRVNRVGTEAFF.

In the case of this clonotype: Just one base apart from a much larger clone, this may be a read error. This chain uses TRBV11-2 with TRBJ2-5; TRBD1 might be the D (5 bases). The CDR3 runs 14 residues. The V gene's germline CDR1 is SGHAT and CDR2 FQNNGV. CDR3 residues: CASSLSGLGETRYF. The CDR3 bases are TGTGCCAGCAGCTTATCAGGGCTTGGAGAGACCCGGTACTTC. The full variable domain, rest sourced from reference TRBV11-2 and TRBJ2-5, is EAGVAQSPRYKIIEKRQSVAFWCNPISGHATLYWYQQILGQGPKLLIQFQNNGVVDDSQLPKDRFSAERLKGVDSTLKIQPAKLEDSAVYLCASSLSGLGETRYFGPGTRLLVL.

J is TRBJ2-2 and V is TRBV15, with 7 bases aligning to TRBD1. V shed 2 bases and J 0 bases; nucleotides not matched to a gene: 9. The CDR3 is 18 residues long. The germline CDR1 and CDR2 sequences are LNHNV and YYDKDF (reference sequence). The CDR3 sequence is CATSRFLFDRANTGELFF. The DNA of the CDR3 is TGTGCCACCAGCAGATTCCTGTTTGACAGGGCGAACACCGGGGAGCTGTTTTTT. The whole variable domain, filled in from reference TRBV15 and TRBJ2-2, reads DAMVIQNPRYQVTQFGKPVTLSCSQTLNHNVMYWYQQKSSQAPKLLFHYYDKDFNNEADTPDNFQSRRPNTSFCFLDIRSPGLGDTAMYLCATSRFLFDRANTGELFFGEGSRLTVL.

A few counts support this clonotype. The chain combines TRBV20-1 with TRBJ2-5, with D perhaps TRBD1 or TRBD2 (5 bases each). CDR1 is DFQATT, CDR2 SNEGSKA, per germline (reference sequence). This CDR3 contains 14 residues. V lost 4 bases to trimming and J lost 5 bases, with 17 bases between them. The CDR3: CSATGTVSTETQYF. DNA of the CDR3: TGCAGTGCTACTGGGACCGTATCAACGGAGACCCAGTACTTC.

The V gene is TRBV11-2, the J gene TRBJ2-3; TRBD1 is a possible D gene (5 bases). Germline V gene sequence: CDR1 SGHAT, CDR2 FQNNGV. The CDR3 extends over 13 amino acids. Trimming stripped 5 bases from V and 8 bases from J, with 14 bases between. The CDR3 bases are TGTGCCAGCAGCCAAAACAGGTTGCGTACGCAGTATTTT. Translated, it gives CASSQNRLRTQYF. Complete variable domain (other parts from reference TRBV11-2 and TRBJ2-3): EAGVAQSPRYKIIEKRQSVAFWCNPISGHATLYWYQQILGQGPKLLIQFQNNGVVDDSQLPKDRFSAERLKGVDSTLKIQPAKLEDSAVYLCASSQNRLRTQYFGPGTRLTVL.

This clonotype was detected many times. The V and J genes are TRBV6-1 and TRBJ1-1; 7 nucleotides align to TRBD1. The CDR3 is 11 residues long. V shed 6 bases, J shed 7 bases, and the junction held 2 bases outside the gene matches. Germline CDR1 and CDR2: MNHNS and SASEGT. The CDR3 DNA sequence: TGTGCCAGCAGGGGGGACAGTGAAGCTTTCTTT. Translation: CASRGDSEAFF.

The chain joins TRBV4-1 to TRBJ2-3; D gene uncertain. The CDR3 totals 14 residues. V shed 0 bases and J shed 8 bases, with 12 bases lying between them. Germline V CDR1 and CDR2: MGHRA, YSYEKL. The CDR3 bases are TGCGCCAGCAGCCAAGAGACGGAGCCGGTTACGCAGTATTTT. It is translated as CASSQETEPVTQYF.

The sample holds many counts of this clonotype. The gene calls are TRBV28 and TRBJ1-5; 7 bases are shared with TRBD1. The V gene end was trimmed by 6 bases and the J gene end by 7 bases; junction bases not matched to a gene: 6. The CDR3 spans 13 residues. The germline V gene has CDR1 MDHEN and CDR2 SYDVKM. The DNA for the CDR3 is TGTGCCAGCAGCATAGGGGGCTGGCAGCCCCAGCATTTT. Amino acids: CASSIGGWQPQHF.

This clonotype has a handful of counts. The chain combines TRBV18 with TRBJ1-1; D remains unclear. The V end lost 3 bases, the J end lost 2 bases, and 16 bases lay between the germline ends. Germline lookup yields CDR1 KGHSH and CDR2 LQKENI. The CDR3 loop spans 16 amino acids. In nucleotides, the CDR3 is TGTGCCAGCTCACCTATGGAGCCCGGCCTTAACACTGAAGCTTTCTTT. This sequence encodes CASSPMEPGLNTEAFF.

The sample holds a few counts of this clonotype. V is TRBV4-1 and J is TRBJ2-7; 11 bases map to TRBD1. The CDR3 runs 16 residues. In germline, CDR1 is MGHRA, CDR2 YSYEKL. The ends lost 1 base at V and 3 bases at J; junction bases unmatched: 5. Here the CDR3 reads CASSQAPGQGVYEQYF. The CDR3 region has the DNA TGCGCCAGCAGCCAAGCGCCGGGACAGGGGGTCTACGAGCAGTACTTC.

Ten or more counts support this clonotype. The chain couples TRBV20-1 to TRBJ2-5; D call uncertain. Germline CDR1 is DFQATT and CDR2 is SNEGSKA (reference sequence). V was cut by 6 bases and J by 2 bases, with 13 bases left in between. The CDR3 extends over 13 amino acids. The CDR3 loop reads CSAPGVGQETQYF. The DNA for the CDR3 is TGCAGTGCCCCCGGTGTCGGTCAAGAGACCCAGTACTTC.

This chain uses TRBV13 with TRBJ1-6; TRBD1 matches 8 bases. The length of the CDR3 is 14 residues. Germline CDR1 and CDR2: PRHDT and FYEKMQ (reference sequence). The ends lost 3 bases at V and 10 bases at J; junction bases unmatched: 5. This CDR3 reads CASSFTTGASPLHF. CDR3 nucleotide sequence: TGTGCCAGCAGCTTTACGACAGGGGCGTCACCCCTCCACTTT.

The chain links TRBV3-1 to TRBJ2-3, with TRBD1 matching 12 bases. The end of the DNA is better explained by TRBJ2-5, so the J call may be wrong. In germline, CDR1 is LGHDT, CDR2 YNNKEL (reference sequence). This CDR3 is 15 amino acids long. CDR3 sequence: CASIVGTGGVETQYF. Here the CDR3 DNA reads TGTGCCAGCATCGTCGGGACAGGGGGCGTGGAGACCCAGTACTTC.

V gene TRBV5-4 combines with J gene TRBJ1-1; D uncertain. Trimming took off 0 bases at V and 7 bases at J, with 7 bases between the two ends. This CDR3 comprises 12 residues. Germline CDR1 is SGHNT and CDR2 is YYREEE (reference sequence). For the CDR3, the DNA is TGTGCCAGCAGCTTGGATAATATTGAAGCTTTCTTT. Protein sequence: CASSLDNIEAFF. Filled out from reference TRBV5-4 and TRBJ1-1, the complete variable domain reads ETGVTQSPTHLIKTRGQQVTLRCSSQSGHNTVSWYQQALGQGPQFIFQYYREEENGRGNFPPRFSGLQFPNYSSELNVNALELDDSALYLCASSLDNIEAFFGQGTRLTVV.

This clonotype was seen repeatedly, ten times or more. The gene calls are TRBV7-3 and TRBJ2-3, with 12 bases fitting TRBD2. V lost 4 bases to trimming and J lost 4 bases; unmatched junction nucleotides: 6. Per the germline V gene, CDR1 is SGHTA and CDR2 is FQGTGA. This CDR3 has 16 residues. CDR3 DNA sequence: TGTGCCAGCAGCTCCCAGACTAGCGGGAGCGCAGATACGCAGTATTTT. It encodes CASSSQTSGSADTQYF.

In this sample, this clonotype turned up a few times. Just one base apart from a much larger clone, this may be a read error. This CDR3 fails to terminate in the conserved phenylalanine or tryptophan, so it likely reflects a read error. The rearrangement uses TRBV12-3 or TRBV12-4 and TRBJ1-1; D perhaps matches TRBD1 (5 bases). CDR3 size: 14 residues. V lost 6 bases, J lost 5 bases, and 16 bases lay in between. CDR3 coding DNA: TGTGCCAGCAGCGCTAATAAGGGGTGGACTGAAGCTTTCCTT. This translates into CASSANKGWTEAFL.